A selection of T cell receptor beta chains follows, all from one sample in a study of T cell changes during pregnancy in multiple sclerosis. The assay was immunoSEQ multiplex PCR, and TCRdb's table has in-frame clones only and misses some. The sample has approximately 30,000 clones; about nine tenths are singletons. The sample consisted of CD8+ T cells from peripheral blood mononuclear cells, taken before pregnancy. Every receptor here comes from a female donor with multiple sclerosis, enrolled in a pregnancy study. CDR3s include the opening cysteine and the closing phenylalanine or tryptophan. The D gene is left open where the match is weak. Clone size appears in some rows only: once, few, many, or a class for an expanded clone.

- | TRBJ2-3 | TRBV9 | - | CASRPGTVPDTQYF | TGTGCCAGCAGGCCCGGAACAGTCCCCGATACGCAGTATTTT
- | TRBJ1-1 | TRBV27 | - | CASSLEVYTEAFF | TGTGCCAGCAGTTTAGAGGTGTACACTGAAGCTTTCTTT
- | TRBJ2-7 | TRBV20-1 | - | CSARLVSEQYF | TGCAGTGCTAGACTAGTCTCCGAGCAGTACTTC
- | TRBJ2-2 | TRBV6-1 | TRBD2 | CASNGGDTGELFF | TGTGCCAGCAATGGGGGGGACACCGGGGAGCTGTTTTTT
- | TRBJ1-2 | TRBV15 | TRBD1 | CATSSGGQGGNYGYTF | TGTGCCACCAGCAGTGGGGGACAGGGGGGTAACTATGGCTACACCTTC
- | TRBJ1-2 | TRBV27 | - | CASSLRGNGYTF | TGTGCCAGCAGTTTAAGAGGGAATGGCTACACCTTC
- | TRBJ2-7 | TRBV18 | - | CASSLPTGAIYEQYF | TGTGCCAGCTCTCTACCGACAGGAGCAATCTACGAGCAGTACTTC
- | TRBJ2-7 | TRBV30 | - | CAWSGGPYEQYF | TGTGCCTGGAGTGGGGGGCCCTACGAGCAGTACTTC
- | TRBJ2-7 | TRBV18 | - | CASSLQVDEQYF | TGTGCCAGCTCACTACAGGTAGACGAGCAGTACTTC
- | TRBJ2-7 | TRBV10-3 | TRBD2 | CASTGGEYSYEQYF | TGTGCCTCAACTGGGGGGGAATACTCCTACGAGCAGTACTTC
- | TRBJ2-1 | TRBV9 | - | CASSVNNNEQFF | TGTGCCAGCAGCGTTAACAACAATGAGCAGTTCTTC
- | TRBJ1-3 | TRBV5-1 | - | CASSSMGNTIYF | TGCGCCAGCAGTTCCATGGGAAACACCATATATTTT
once | TRBJ1-2 | TRBV7-2 | - | CASSPAGRNYGYTF | TGTGCCAGCAGCCCCGCCGGCAGGAACTATGGCTACACCTTC
- | TRBJ2-3 | TRBV6-4 | TRBD1 | CASSENRDRVTDTQYF | TGTGCCAGCAGTGAAAACCGGGACAGGGTCACAGATACGCAGTATTTT
few | TRBJ2-1 | TRBV5-6 | TRBD1 | CASSLDRGNEQFF | TGTGCCAGCAGCTTGGACAGGGGCAATGAGCAGTTCTTC
- | TRBJ2-7 | TRBV19 | TRBD2 | CASSIVASGVYEQYF | TGTGCCAGTAGTATAGTGGCTAGCGGGGTCTACGAGCAGTACTTC
- | TRBJ2-7 | TRBV11-2 | - | CASSLVSAGRSYEQYF | TGTGCCAGCAGCTTAGTAAGTGCGGGCCGGTCCTACGAGCAGTACTTC
- | TRBJ1-1 | TRBV10-3 | TRBD1 | CAISTGTGKTEAFF | TGTGCCATCAGCACCGGGACAGGGAAGACTGAAGCTTTCTTT
once | TRBJ1-1 | TRBV19 | - | CASSQGTNTEAFF | TGTGCCAGTAGTCAGGGGACGAACACTGAAGCTTTCTTT
- | TRBJ2-1 | TRBV19 | - | CASSIVMEHNEQFF | TGTGCCAGTAGTATAGTTATGGAGCACAATGAGCAGTTCTTC
- | TRBJ1-2 | TRBV27 | - | CASSTTGHSFDGYTF | TGTGCCAGCAGTACTACGGGACACAGCTTTGATGGCTACACCTTC
once | TRBJ2-3 | TRBV6-4 | TRBD2 | CASSDASGVTDTQYF | TGTGCCAGCAGTGACGCTAGCGGGGTGACAGATACGCAGTATTTT
- | TRBJ2-3 | TRBV4-1 | - | CASSQDPGADTQYF | TGCGCCAGCAGCCAAGATCCGGGGGCAGATACGCAGTATTTT
- | TRBJ1-2 | TRBV7-9 | - | CASNSGRIDGYTF | TGTGCCAGTAATTCAGGGCGGATAGATGGCTACACCTTC
- | TRBJ2-1 | TRBV5-6 | - | CASSLSDEQFF | TGTGCCAGCAGCTTGTCCGATGAGCAGTTCTTC
- | TRBJ1-2 | TRBV5-6 | - | CASSGAGIPYGYTF | TGTGCCAGCAGCGGCGCAGGGATCCCCTATGGCTACACCTTC
- | TRBJ1-5 | TRBV6-4 | - | CASSETENQPQHF | TGTGCCAGCAGTGAGACAGAGAATCAGCCCCAGCATTTT
- | TRBJ2-3 | TRBV6-5 | - | CASRDSVYTDTQYF | TGTGCCAGCCGGGACTCCGTCTACACAGATACGCAGTATTTT
- | TRBJ1-2 | TRBV19 | TRBD1 | CASSARDRGEDGYTF | TGTGCCAGTAGTGCCCGGGACAGGGGAGAGGATGGCTACACCTTC
- | TRBJ2-1 | TRBV27 | - | CASSPLMRQSYNEQFF | TGTGCCAGCAGCCCCCTGATGCGACAGTCATACAATGAGCAGTTCTTC
- | TRBJ2-5 | TRBV4-3 | TRBD2 | CASSQVPPHLAGGAPGTQYF | TGCGCCAGCAGCCAAGTGCCCCCCCATCTAGCGGGGGGCGCCCCGGGGACCCAGTACTTC
- | TRBJ2-3 | TRBV6-5 | TRBD1 | CASSYGQGNTQYF | TGTGCCAGCAGTTACGGACAGGGAAATACGCAGTATTTT
- | TRBJ1-5 | TRBV16 | TRBD1 | CASSQSGQGRQPQHF | TGTGCCAGCAGCCAATCCGGACAGGGGAGACAGCCCCAGCATTTT
- | TRBJ1-1 | TRBV27 | - | CASSLSTGGTEAFF | TGTGCCAGCAGTTTATCCACTGGGGGGACTGAAGCTTTCTTT
- | TRBJ1-4 | TRBV5-1 | TRBD1 | CASSLQGGLDEKLFF | TGCGCCAGCAGCTTACAGGGGGGGTTGGACGAAAAACTGTTTTTT
- | TRBJ2-7 | TRBV4-1 | - | CASSQEYKPSYEQYF | TGCGCCAGCAGCCAAGAGTACAAACCCTCCTACGAGCAGTACTTC
- | TRBJ2-7 | TRBV19 | TRBD1 | CASRSGTGLDEQYF | TGTGCCAGTAGGTCCGGGACAGGGTTAGACGAGCAGTACTTC
once | TRBJ2-7 | TRBV6-6 | - | CASSYSPETYEQYF | TGTGCCAGCAGTTACTCGCCAGAAACCTACGAGCAGTACTTC
- | TRBJ2-2 | TRBV5-1 | - | CASITGEDTGELFF | TGCGCCAGCATCACCGGGGAGGACACCGGGGAGCTGTTTTTT
- | TRBJ2-7 | TRBV6-5 | TRBD1 | CASSAGTGIYEQYF | TGTGCCAGCAGTGCCGGGACAGGGATCTACGAGCAGTACTTC
- | TRBJ1-1 | TRBV5-1 | - | CASSLARGGPDTEAFF | TGCGCCAGCAGCTTGGCTAGGGGGGGCCCAGACACTGAAGCTTTCTTT
- | TRBJ2-7 | TRBV5-6 | TRBD1 | CASSSIGQAAYEQYF | TGTGCCAGCAGCTCCATCGGACAGGCGGCCTACGAGCAGTACTTC
- | TRBJ1-5 | TRBV4-3 | TRBD1 | CASSLDREVQPQHF | TGCGCCAGCAGCCTCGACAGGGAGGTACAGCCCCAGCATTTT
- | TRBJ2-7 | TRBV6-6 | - | CASSYGGYTHEQYF | TGTGCCAGCAGTTACGGGGGCTACACCCACGAGCAGTACTTC
- | TRBJ2-2 | TRBV6-5 | TRBD1 | CASSYTGTGHGELFF | TGTGCCAGCAGTTACACGGGGACAGGGCACGGGGAGCTGTTTTTT
- | TRBJ2-2 | TRBV6-4 | TRBD1 | CASRDAGGDSTGELFF | TGTGCCAGCAGAGACGCAGGGGGCGACTCCACCGGGGAGCTGTTTTTT
- | TRBJ1-1 | TRBV9 | TRBD1 | CASSVGTGGNTEAFF | TGTGCCAGCAGCGTCGGGACAGGGGGGAACACTGAAGCTTTCTTT
- | TRBJ1-1 | TRBV4-3 | - | CASSQDPSMNTEAFF | TGCGCCAGCAGCCAAGATCCGAGCATGAACACTGAAGCTTTCTTT
- | TRBJ1-2 | TRBV5-1 | - | CASSLDRAYGYTF | TGCGCCAGCAGCTTGGACAGGGCGTACGGCTACACCTTC
- | TRBJ2-7 | TRBV7-2 | - | CASSLLAFGNYEQYF | TGTGCCAGCAGCTTACTCGCTTTCGGGAATTACGAGCAGTACTTC
- | TRBJ2-1 | TRBV9 | TRBD2 | CASSVAYAGRANEQFF | TGTGCCAGCAGCGTAGCCTACGCGGGGAGGGCGAATGAGCAGTTCTTC